This entry is about one T cell receptor beta chain. Its binding antigen is unknown. Base qualities are not provided; no much larger clone lies one nucleotide away. The sample's treatment or condition label is to be understood as: live attenuated yellow fever vaccine strain. At each blood-draw timepoint, two biological replicates of bulk PBMCs were collected. PBMCs were isolated from peripheral blood using a standard Ficoll-Paque protocol. RNA was extracted with TriZol from bulk PBMCs, CD4 and CD8 fractions, and dextramer-positive and dextramer-negative fractions. The entry originates in a study of T cells after yellow fever vaccination (dated by TCRdb to about 2019). Looking at the study overall: The SMART-Seq v4 Ultra Low Input RNA kit was used to prepare libraries from fractions with low cell numbers. To track T-cell clones before and after primary and booster YFV17D yellow fever vaccination, bulk TCR alpha and beta repertoires were sequenced longitudinally. The cohort comprised two healthy male donors, one aged 18 to 30 and one aged 30 to 40 years. Blood samples were taken at several timepoints before and after primary and secondary immunization, and bulk PBMC replicates and cell subsets were isolated.

Results the study describes overall, beyond this receptor: Compared with the primary T-cell response, the secondary T-cell response was faster but weaker, reaching its peak on day 5 rather than on day 15. Because the study included only a couple of donors, the extent to which the findings can be generalized is limited. A small fraction of clonotypes appeared in both the CD4 and CD8 compartments, likely as a result of convergent recombination. After the booster, most clones that had expanded after primary vaccination were detected again (around 95% of CD4 and over 75% of CD8), suggesting broad maintenance of memory. Because abundant contaminating clonotypes from the bulk population could be contained in FACS-sorted repertoires, computational filtering was required.

Synthesis of TCR cDNA relied on 5'RACE template switching, a step that introduced a universal primer site along with unique molecular identifiers. Priming of cDNA synthesis was performed from both the TCR alpha and TCR beta constant segments. Library amplification used two PCR steps, and the second PCR step added sample barcodes and sequencing adapters. Libraries were sequenced on Illumina HiSeq 2500 (2x100 bp) or NovaSeq (2x150 bp). The original pipeline was this. MIGEC was used to demultiplex reads and collapse the reads into UMI consensus sequences, and MiXCR was used for V(D)J alignment. Clonotypes responding to the vaccine were identified with edgeR on replicate PBMC samples, with the criteria of FDR below 0.01 and a log2 fold change above 5 up to day 15. CD4 or CD8 identity was assigned to each bulk clonotype according to whether the clonotype was present at higher abundance in the sequenced CD4 repertoire or the sequenced CD8 repertoire. Using fastp at Q25 and MiXCR, TCRdb reprocessed the public reads and kept productive beta chains. CDR3 protein sequences are deduplicated, and each keeps its most common genes and DNA. The V and J calls and clone size come from TCRdb's table, not from the authors' own analysis. This sample gives 350,000 to 450,000 distinct CDR3 sequences in total; under 7.5% of them show up just once. The top ten clones comprise roughly 15% of the sample.

The V and J ends are trimmed by 1 base and 6 bases, leaving 7 bases between them. The CDR3 contains 12 residues, cysteine and phenylalanine counted. Just the 36-base CDR3 DNA is kept, in frame starting at base 1. Per the germline V gene (reference sequence), SGHNT is the CDR1 and YYREEE is the CDR2. The sample was PBMCs, taken 5 days after the yellow fever booster vaccination. This clonotype originated in a man younger than 45 who received the YFV17D yellow fever vaccine. The chain joins TRBV5-4 to TRBJ1-1; the D gene cannot be resolved reliably. The CDR3 reads as follows: CASSLQEAEAFF. The base sequence is TGTGCCAGCAGCTTGCAGGAGGCTGAAGCTTTCTTT. Full variable domain (CDR3 extended with the reference TRBV5-4 and TRBJ1-1 proteins): ETGVTQSPTHLIKTRGQQVTLRCSSQSGHNTVSWYQQALGQGPQFIFQYYREEENGRGNFPPRFSGLQFPNYSSELNVNALELDDSALYLCASSLQEAEAFFGQGTRLTVV.